Listed below are T cell receptor beta chains from one sample, sequenced in a study of radiation and T cells in renal cell carcinoma. The repertoire was sequenced with immunoSEQ multiplex PCR; TCRdb's copy has only in-frame clones and lacks some. The sample lists some 150,000 clones, about 87% occurring once. The sequenced sample was blood, obtained from a patient whose treatment included radiotherapy and nephrectomy. These receptors were taken from a woman between 45 and 65 years old with renal cell carcinoma. Each CDR3 is given with its conserved first and last residue. The order of the fields is V gene, CDR3 length, J gene, D gene, clone size, CDR3 DNA, CDR3 protein. D genes are given only for firm matches. Size is stated for part of the rows, as once, few or many counts, or as a class when the clone is expanded.

>TRBV5-1|15|TRBJ2-1|TRBD2|NA
TGCGCCAGCAGCTCGGGACTAGGGACCGATAATGAGCAGTTCTTC
CASSSGLGTDNEQFF
>TRBV5-5|12|TRBJ1-2|NA|NA
TGTGCCAGCAGCTTGAGGGCAGGGGGCTACACCTTC
CASSLRAGGYTF
>TRBV27|15|TRBJ1-6|NA|few
TGTGCCAGCAGTTTATCGCGGCAGTATAATTCACCCCTCCACTTT
CASSLSRQYNSPLHF
>TRBV13|15|TRBJ1-2|NA|NA
TGTGCCAGCAGCTTCGGGCAGACAATTAACTATGGCTACACCTTC
CASSFGQTINYGYTF
>TRBV6-1|13|TRBJ2-7|NA|NA
TGTGCCAGTTCGGACCGCGATTCCTACGAGCAGTACTTC
CASSDRDSYEQYF
>TRBV11-2|13|TRBJ1-2|TRBD1|NA
TGTGCCAGCAGCTTAGTGACAGGGACTGGCTACACCTTC
CASSLVTGTGYTF
>TRBV4-3|21|TRBJ2-5|TRBD1|NA
TGCGCCAGCAGCCAAGATAAGGGACAGGGGAGATTAGCGGGGACCCAAGAGACCCAGTACTTC
CASSQDKGQGRLAGTQETQYF
>TRBV9|14|TRBJ2-3|NA|NA
TGTGCCAGCGGTCGGGACTTAAGCACAGATACGCAGTATTTT
CASGRDLSTDTQYF
>TRBV20-1|11|TRBJ2-7|NA|NA
TGCAGTGCTGCCCAGGGGTACGAGCAGTACTTC
CSAAQGYEQYF
>TRBV29-1|11|TRBJ2-2|NA|once
TGCAGCGTTGGTAACACCGGGGAGCTGTTTTTT
CSVGNTGELFF
>TRBV10-3|15|TRBJ1-1|NA|NA
TGTGCCATCAGTGAGATCGGACGGAGGAACACTGAAGCTTTCTTT
CAISEIGRRNTEAFF
>TRBV4-2|17|TRBJ2-7|NA|NA
TGTGCCAGCAGCCAAGATAGGTCGGCAGTGGGGCCCTACGAGCAGTACTTC
CASSQDRSAVGPYEQYF
>TRBV7-3|15|TRBJ2-7|NA|NA
TGTGCCAGCAGCTTAACGGGGCTGCCTAGCGACGAGCAGTACTTC
CASSLTGLPSDEQYF
>TRBV18|15|TRBJ2-5|NA|NA
TGTGCCAGCTCACCATTTCCTTTACCAGGGGAGACCCAGTACTTC
CASSPFPLPGETQYF
>TRBV19|11|TRBJ2-3|NA|once
TGTGCCAGTAGTATAGCAGATACGCAGTATTTT
CASSIADTQYF
>TRBV6-1|14|TRBJ1-4|NA|NA
TGTGCCAGCAGTGGACAGCCAACTAATGAAAAACTGTTTTTT
CASSGQPTNEKLFF
>TRBV19|14|TRBJ1-2|NA|NA
TGTGCCAGTAGTATAGGTGCGGCTAACTATGGCTACACCTTC
CASSIGAANYGYTF
>TRBV4-3|16|TRBJ2-4|TRBD2|NA
TGCGCCAGCAGCCAAGGGCCTAGCGGGGCGCAAAACATTCAGTACTTC
CASSQGPSGAQNIQYF
>TRBV5-5|12|TRBJ2-7|NA|NA
TGTGCCAGCAGCTTGGGGGAGTACAAGCAGTACTTC
CASSLGEYKQYF
>TRBV7-2|15|TRBJ2-2|NA|NA
TGTGCCAGCAGCTTAGACGGCGGGGACACCGGGGAGCTGTTTTTT
CASSLDGGDTGELFF
>TRBV6-1|15|TRBJ1-5|TRBD1|NA
TGTGCCAGCAGTGAGGACAGGGTCGGGACTCAGCCCCAGCATTTT
CASSEDRVGTQPQHF
>TRBV9|15|TRBJ2-3|NA|NA
TGTGCCAGCAGCGTAGGGTGGGGGCAGGCAGATACGCAGTATTTT
CASSVGWGQADTQYF
>TRBV28|15|TRBJ1-3|TRBD1|NA
TGTGCCAGCACGTTGAGAACAGGGGCTGGAAACACCATATATTTT
CASTLRTGAGNTIYF